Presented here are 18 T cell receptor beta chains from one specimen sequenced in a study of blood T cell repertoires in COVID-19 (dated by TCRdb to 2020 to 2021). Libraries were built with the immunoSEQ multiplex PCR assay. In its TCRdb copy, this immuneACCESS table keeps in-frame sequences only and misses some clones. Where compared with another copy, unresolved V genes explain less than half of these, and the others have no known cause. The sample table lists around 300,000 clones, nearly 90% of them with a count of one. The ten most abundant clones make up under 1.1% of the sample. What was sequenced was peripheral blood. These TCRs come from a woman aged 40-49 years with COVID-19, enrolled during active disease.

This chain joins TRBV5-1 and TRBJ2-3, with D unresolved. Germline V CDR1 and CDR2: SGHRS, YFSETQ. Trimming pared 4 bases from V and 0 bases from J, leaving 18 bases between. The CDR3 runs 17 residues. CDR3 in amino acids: CASSKGGGILSTDTQYF. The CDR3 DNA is TGCGCCAGCAGCAAAGGCGGCGGCATCCTTAGCACAGATACGCAGTATTTT. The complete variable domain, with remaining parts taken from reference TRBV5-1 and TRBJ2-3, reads KAGVTQTPRYLIKTRGQQVTLSCSPISGHRSVSWYQQTPGQGLQFLFEYFSETQRNKGNFPGRFSGRQFSNSRSEMNVSTLELGDSALYLCASSKGGGILSTDTQYFGPGTRLTVL.

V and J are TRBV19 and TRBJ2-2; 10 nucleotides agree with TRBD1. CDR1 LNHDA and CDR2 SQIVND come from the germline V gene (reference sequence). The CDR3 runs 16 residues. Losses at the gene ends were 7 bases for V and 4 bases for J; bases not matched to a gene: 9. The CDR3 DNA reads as TGTGCCAGTACCACGACAGGGGGCCAGATCACCGGGGAGCTGTTTTTT. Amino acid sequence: CASTTTGGQITGELFF.

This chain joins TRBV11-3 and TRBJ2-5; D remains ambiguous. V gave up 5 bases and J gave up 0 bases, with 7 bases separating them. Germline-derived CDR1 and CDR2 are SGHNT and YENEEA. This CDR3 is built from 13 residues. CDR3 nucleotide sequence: TGTGCCAGCAGCACCCGGTACCAAGAGACCCAGTACTTC. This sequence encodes CASSTRYQETQYF.

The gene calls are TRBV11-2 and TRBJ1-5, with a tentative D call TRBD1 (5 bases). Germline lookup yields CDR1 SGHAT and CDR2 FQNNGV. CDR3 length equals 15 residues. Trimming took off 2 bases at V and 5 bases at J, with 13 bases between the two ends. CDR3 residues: CASSLKGEGDQPQHF. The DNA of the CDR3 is TGTGCCAGCAGCTTAAAAGGGGAAGGTGATCAGCCCCAGCATTTT.

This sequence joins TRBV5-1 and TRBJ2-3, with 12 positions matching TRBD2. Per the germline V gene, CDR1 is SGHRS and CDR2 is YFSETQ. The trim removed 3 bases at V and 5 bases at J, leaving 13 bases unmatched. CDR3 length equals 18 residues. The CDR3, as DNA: TGCGCCAGCAGCTCGACTCAAACTAGCGGGGGGATCGGAGATACGCAGTATTTT. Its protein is CASSSTQTSGGIGDTQYF.

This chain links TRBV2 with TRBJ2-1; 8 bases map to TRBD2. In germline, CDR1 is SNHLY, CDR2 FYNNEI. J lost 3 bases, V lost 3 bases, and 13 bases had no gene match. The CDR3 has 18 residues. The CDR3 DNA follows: TGTGCCAGCAGTGATCAGTGGGGGGCTAGCGGGTTCTACAATGAGCAGTTCTTC. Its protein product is CASSDQWGASGFYNEQFF.

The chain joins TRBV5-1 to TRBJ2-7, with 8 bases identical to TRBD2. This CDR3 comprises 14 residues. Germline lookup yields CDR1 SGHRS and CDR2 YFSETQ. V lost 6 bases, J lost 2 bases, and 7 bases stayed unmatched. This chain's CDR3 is CASTPGRGAYEQYF. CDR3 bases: TGCGCCAGCACCCCCGGGCGGGGGGCCTACGAGCAGTACTTC.

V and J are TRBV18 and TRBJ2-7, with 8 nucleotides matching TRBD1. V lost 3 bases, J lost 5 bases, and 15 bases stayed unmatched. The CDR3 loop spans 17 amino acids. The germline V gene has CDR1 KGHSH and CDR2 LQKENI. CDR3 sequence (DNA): TGTGCCAGCTCACCTAAAAGTCCCGGGACAGGTTCGAACGAGCAGTACTTC. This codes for CASSPKSPGTGSNEQYF.

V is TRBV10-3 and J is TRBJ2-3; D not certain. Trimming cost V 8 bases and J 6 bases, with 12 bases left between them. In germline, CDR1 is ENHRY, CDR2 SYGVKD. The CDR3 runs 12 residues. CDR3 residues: CAIGTTGDTQYF. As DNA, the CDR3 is TGTGCCATCGGTACAACCGGGGATACGCAGTATTTT.

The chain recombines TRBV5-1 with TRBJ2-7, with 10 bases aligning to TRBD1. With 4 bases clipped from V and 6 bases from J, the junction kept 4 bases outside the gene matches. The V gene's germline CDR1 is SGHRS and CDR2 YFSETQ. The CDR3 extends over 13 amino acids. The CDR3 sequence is CASSPRTGGEQYF. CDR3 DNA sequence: TGCGCCAGCAGCCCTAGGACAGGGGGCGAGCAGTACTTC.

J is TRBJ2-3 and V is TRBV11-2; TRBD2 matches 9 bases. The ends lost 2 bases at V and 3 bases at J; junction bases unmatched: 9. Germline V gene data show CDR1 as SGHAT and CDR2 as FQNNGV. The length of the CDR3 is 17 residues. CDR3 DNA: TGTGCCAGCAGCTTACGGATAGCGGGAGTAATGACAGATACGCAGTATTTT. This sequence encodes CASSLRIAGVMTDTQYF.

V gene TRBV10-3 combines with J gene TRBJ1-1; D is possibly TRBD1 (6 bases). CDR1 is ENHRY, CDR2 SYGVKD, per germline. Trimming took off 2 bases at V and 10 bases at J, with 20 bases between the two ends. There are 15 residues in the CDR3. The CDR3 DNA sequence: TGTGCCATCAGTGAGGGACAGTGGGAACAAAGGGGAGCTTTCTTT. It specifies CAISEGQWEQRGAFF.

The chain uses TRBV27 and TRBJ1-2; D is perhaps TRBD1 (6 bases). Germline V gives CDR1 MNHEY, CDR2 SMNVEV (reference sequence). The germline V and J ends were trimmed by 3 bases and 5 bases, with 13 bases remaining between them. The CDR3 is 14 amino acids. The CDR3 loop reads CASSLRGGAYGYTF. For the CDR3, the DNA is TGTGCCAGCAGTTTGAGGGGGGGCGCGTATGGCTACACCTTC.

The CDR3 region is CASRDKSTTRVETQYF. The CDR3 DNA sequence: TGTGCCAGCCGAGATAAATCGACCACGAGGGTGGAGACCCAGTACTTC. The chain recombines TRBV27 with TRBJ2-5; weak D call: TRBD2 (5 bases). V lost 8 bases, J lost 5 bases, and 24 bases lay in between. Germline CDR1 reads MNHEY; CDR2 reads SMNVEV (reference sequence). This CDR3 has 16 residues.

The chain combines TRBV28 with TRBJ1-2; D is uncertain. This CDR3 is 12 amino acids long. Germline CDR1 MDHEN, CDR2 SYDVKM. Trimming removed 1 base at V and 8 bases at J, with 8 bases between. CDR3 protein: CASSLSRRGYTF. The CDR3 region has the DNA TGTGCCAGCAGTTTATCCCGGAGGGGCTACACCTTC.

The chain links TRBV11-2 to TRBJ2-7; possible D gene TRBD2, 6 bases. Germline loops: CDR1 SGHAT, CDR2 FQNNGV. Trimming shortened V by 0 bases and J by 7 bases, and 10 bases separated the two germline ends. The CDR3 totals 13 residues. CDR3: CASSLEGGWEQYF. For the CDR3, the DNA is TGTGCCAGCAGCTTAGAGGGGGGATGGGAGCAGTACTTC.

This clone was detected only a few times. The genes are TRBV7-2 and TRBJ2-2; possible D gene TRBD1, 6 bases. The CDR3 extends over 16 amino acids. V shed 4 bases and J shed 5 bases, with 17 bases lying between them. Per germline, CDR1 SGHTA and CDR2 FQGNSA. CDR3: CASSYRLGTRTGELFF. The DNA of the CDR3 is TGTGCCAGCAGCTATAGATTGGGGACACGGACCGGGGAGCTGTTTTTT. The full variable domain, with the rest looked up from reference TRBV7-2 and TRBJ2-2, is GAGVSQSPSNKVTEKGKDVELRCDPISGHTALYWYRQSLGQGLEFLIYFQGNSAPDKSGLPSDRFSAERTGGSVSTLTIQRTQQEDSAVYLCASSYRLGTRTGELFFGEGSRLTVL.

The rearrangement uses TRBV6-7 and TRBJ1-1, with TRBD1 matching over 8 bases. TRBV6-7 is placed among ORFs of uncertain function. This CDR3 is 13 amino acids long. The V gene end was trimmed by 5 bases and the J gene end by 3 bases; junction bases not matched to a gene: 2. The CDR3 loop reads CASSPDRDTEAFF. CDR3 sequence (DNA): TGTGCCAGCAGTCCGGACAGGGACACTGAAGCTTTCTTT.